This record looks at one TCR beta chain sequence and its context. These data originate in a study of PD-1 blockade in classical Hodgkin lymphoma. The method was immunoSEQ multiplex PCR; TCRdb's version includes in-frame clones alone and lacks a portion of them. The sample includes 25,000 to 35,000 clones, about four fifths of them seen just once. This CDR3 contains 14 residues. From germline, CDR1 is SGHRS and CDR2 YFSETQ. Losses at the gene ends were 3 bases for V and 5 bases for J; bases not matched to a gene: 7. Time point: cycle 4 day 1 (C4D1), after more than five weeks of nivolumab. No patient escaped relapse after autologous stem cell transplantation, and brentuximab vedotin exposure varied. Thawed PBMCs yielded CD4+ T cells through magnetic negative selection. Complete response, partial response or progressive disease constituted the best response categories observed.

The sample consisted of CD4+ T cells from blood, taken before the fourth cycle of nivolumab. The source of this sequence is a human donor with classical Hodgkin lymphoma. The rearrangement links TRBV5-1 to TRBJ1-1, with 7 bases identical to TRBD1. This chain's CDR3 is CASSSNRGGTEAFF. The CDR3 coding sequence is TGCGCCAGCAGCTCGAACAGGGGAGGTACTGAAGCTTTCTTT.